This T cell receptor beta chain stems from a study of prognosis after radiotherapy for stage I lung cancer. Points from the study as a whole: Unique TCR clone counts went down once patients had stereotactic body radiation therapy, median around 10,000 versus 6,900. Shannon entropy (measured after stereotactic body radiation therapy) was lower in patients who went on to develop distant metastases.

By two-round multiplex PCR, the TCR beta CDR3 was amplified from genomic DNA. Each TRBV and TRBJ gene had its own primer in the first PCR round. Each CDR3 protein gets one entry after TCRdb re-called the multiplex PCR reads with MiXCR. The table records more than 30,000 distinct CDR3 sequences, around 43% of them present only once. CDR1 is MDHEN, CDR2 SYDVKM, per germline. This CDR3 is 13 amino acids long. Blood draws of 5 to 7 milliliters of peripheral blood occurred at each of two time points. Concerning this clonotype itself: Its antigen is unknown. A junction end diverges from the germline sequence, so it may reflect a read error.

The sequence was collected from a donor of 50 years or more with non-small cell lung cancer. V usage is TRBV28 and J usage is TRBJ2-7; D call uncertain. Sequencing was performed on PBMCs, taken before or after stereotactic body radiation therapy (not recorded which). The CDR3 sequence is CASSLQSSFELYF. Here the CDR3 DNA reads TGTGCCAGCAGCCTACAGAGCTCCTTCGAGCTGTACTTC.